Reported below is one T cell receptor (beta chain). This sample stems from a study of blood T cell repertoires in COVID-19. As handled by the study authors: Reference gene primer amplification yielded estimated nucleated cell counts. Some clones are missing from TCRdb's copy, which holds only in-frame ones; the method was immunoSEQ multiplex PCR. From that table come the V and J calls and clone size; the DNA was used to work out D and trimming. Here the sample spans under 250,000 clones, approximately 83% being singletons. Germline loops: CDR1 LGHNA, CDR2 YSLEER. V was clipped by 0 bases and J by 10 bases, with 10 bases between them. The CDR3 extends over 13 amino acids.

The sequenced material came from peripheral blood. The V gene is TRBV4-3, the J gene TRBJ2-1, with D unclear. The sequence was collected from a man in his forties or fifties with acute or convalescent COVID-19. The CDR3 DNA reads as TGCGCCAGCAGCCAAGATGCGAGAGGAGAGCAGTTCTTC. It specifies CASSQDARGEQFF.